A single T cell receptor beta chain is shown here with its context. These data belong to a study of CD8 T cells in Susac syndrome. About the study: When blood was drawn, patients with Susac syndrome were on intravenous immunoglobulin alone, on corticosteroids, or therapy-naive.

Reverse transcription used roughly 0.45 to 1 ug RNA and random hexamers. TCRdb called the immunoSEQ multiplex PCR reads again in MiXCR, with one record for every CDR3 protein. The sample shows 170,000 or so distinct CDR3 sequences, roughly 95% of them seen only once. The germline CDR1 and CDR2 sequences are SQVTM and ANQGSEA. The CDR3 spans 14 residues. The V end was cut by 4 bases, the J end by 3 bases, with 13 bases between. TCR beta from blood CD8+ and CD4+ T cells was sequenced. Through negative isolation, CD4+ and CD8+ T cells were obtained, while TEMRA cells were enriched using FACS. Sequencing was done on a sample of CD4+ T cells from PBMCs. The V call is TRBV29-1, the J call TRBJ2-1, with unresolved D. The origin of this receptor is a human donor with Susac syndrome. CDR3 region: CSVGTLQLYNEQFF. The CDR3 DNA reads as TGCAGCGTTGGAACGCTACAACTCTACAATGAGCAGTTCTTC.